This entry lists 27 T cell receptor beta chains sequenced from one sample in a study of T cell changes during pregnancy in multiple sclerosis. Sequenced by immunoSEQ multiplex PCR; TCRdb stores in-frame clones only, minus some. The data contain tens of thousands of clones, around 90% of them singletons. This specimen consisted of CD4+ T cells from peripheral blood mononuclear cells, obtained in the second trimester of pregnancy. These receptors were taken from a female donor with multiple sclerosis, enrolled in a pregnancy study.

The gene calls are TRBV6-6 and TRBJ2-1; perhaps TRBD2 as D (5 bases). With 3 bases removed from V and 1 base from J, the gap between germline ends came to 7 bases. Germline V gene lookup returns CDR1 MNHNY and CDR2 SVGAGI (reference sequence). The CDR3 spans 14 residues. In DNA, the CDR3 is TGTGCCAGCAGTTATTGGACTTCCTACAATGAGCAGTTCTTC. Its protein product is CASSYWTSYNEQFF.

The chain combines TRBV10-3 with TRBJ2-3, with D possibly being TRBD2 (6 bases). The germline gives CDR1 ENHRY, CDR2 SYGVKD. The CDR3 extends over 16 amino acids. Trimming pared 3 bases from V and 0 bases from J, leaving 13 bases between. CDR3 loop: CAISEVTGASTDTQYF. CDR3 nucleotide sequence: TGTGCCATCAGTGAAGTGACGGGAGCTAGCACAGATACGCAGTATTTT.

The rearrangement joins TRBV14 to TRBJ1-1, with unresolved D. The CDR3 runs 16 residues. Germline CDR1 reads SGHDN; CDR2 reads FVKESK. V lost 0 bases and J 2 bases, leaving 13 bases between the germline ends. CDR3 sequence: CASSQDRGQINTEAFF. The DNA for the CDR3 is TGTGCCAGCAGCCAAGACCGAGGGCAGATTAACACTGAAGCTTTCTTT.

The chain couples TRBV30 to TRBJ1-5, with D unresolved. Trimming left V 3 bases short and J 3 bases short, with 15 bases between. Germline CDR1 is GTSNPN and CDR2 is SVGIG (reference sequence). The CDR3 consists of 15 residues. The CDR3 sequence: CAWSAALPLNQPQHF. DNA for the CDR3: TGTGCCTGGAGCGCCGCGTTGCCTCTCAATCAGCCCCAGCATTTT.

CDR3 protein: CASSLKTKTGSSYNEQFF. DNA for the CDR3: TGTGCCAGCAGCCTAAAAACTAAAACAGGGAGCTCCTACAATGAGCAGTTCTTC. The chain combines TRBV7-3 with TRBJ2-1, with D tentatively TRBD1 (6 bases). There are 18 residues in the CDR3. Germline loops: CDR1 SGHTA, CDR2 FQGTGA. V gave up 5 bases and J gave up 0 bases, with 20 bases separating them. The full variable domain, with the rest looked up from reference TRBV7-3 and TRBJ2-1, is GAGVSQTPSNKVTEKGKYVELRCDPISGHTALYWYRQSLGQGPEFLIYFQGTGAADDSGLPNDRFFAVRPEGSVSTLKIQRTERGDSAVYLCASSLKTKTGSSYNEQFFGPGTRLTVL.

The chain employs TRBV7-6 and TRBJ2-4; the match to TRBD1 covers 9 bases. V lost 5 bases to trimming and J lost 3 bases; unmatched junction nucleotides: 8. This CDR3 spans 16 amino acids. CDR1 SGHVS and CDR2 FNYEAQ come from the germline V gene. CDR3 nucleotides: TGTGCCAGCAGCCCCGGACAGGGGAAGGGCAAAAACATTCAGTACTTC. Amino acid sequence: CASSPGQGKGKNIQYF.

This chain connects TRBV7-9 to TRBJ2-5; TRBD2 matches at 10 bases. The CDR3 is 18 amino acids. CDR1 and CDR2 (germline): SEHNR, FQNEAQ (reference sequence). Trimming at V came to 5 bases and at J to 1 base, leaving 13 bases not matched to a gene. The CDR3 bases are TGTGCCAGCAGCCTACCCGGGGCCAGCGGGGGGGCCCAAGAGACCCAGTACTTC. Protein sequence: CASSLPGASGGAQETQYF.

The V gene is TRBV5-1, the J gene TRBJ2-1, with 10 bases fitting TRBD2. The V gene end was trimmed by 2 bases and the J gene end by 4 bases; junction bases not matched to a gene: 6. Germline V gene lookup returns CDR1 SGHRS and CDR2 YFSETQ. The CDR3 contains 16 residues. CDR3 sequence (DNA): TGCGCCAGCAGCTTCTTCTTAGCGGGGGGTTACAATGAGCAGTTCTTC. Protein product: CASSFFLAGGYNEQFF.

The chain has TRBV10-3 and TRBJ1-2; D is undetermined. The length of the CDR3 is 14 residues. V was cut by 0 bases and J by 4 bases, with 9 bases left in between. In germline, CDR1 is ENHRY, CDR2 SYGVKD. The CDR3 sequence is CAISESHSSYGYTF. For the CDR3, the DNA is TGTGCCATCAGTGAGTCTCACAGCTCCTATGGCTACACCTTC.

The chain links TRBV4-3 to TRBJ1-3; D might be TRBD1 (5 bases). Germline V gives CDR1 LGHNA, CDR2 YSLEER. V was pared by 1 base and J by 3 bases, with 22 bases between. The CDR3 runs to 19 residues. The DNA for the CDR3 is TGCGCCAGCAGCCAAGCCGGGGGGGGTTTTGGATTTTATGGAAACACCATATATTTT. Translation: CASSQAGGGFGFYGNTIYF.

The gene calls are TRBV12-5 and TRBJ1-2, with 8 bases fitting TRBD1. Germline CDR1 reads LGHNT; CDR2 reads FRNRAP. CDR3 length equals 15 residues. J gave up 3 bases and V 5 bases, and 8 bases lay outside the gene matches. The CDR3 spells CASGPLTGGDYGYTF. CDR3 DNA: TGTGCTAGTGGTCCCCTTACAGGGGGTGACTATGGCTACACCTTC.

The rearrangement joins TRBV5-8 to TRBJ1-2, with a weak D call TRBD1 (6 bases). Germline CDR1 SGHTS, CDR2 YDEGEE. V gave up 4 bases and J gave up 4 bases, with 17 bases separating them. CDR3 length equals 15 residues. CDR3 amino acids: CASSPRGMRTYGYTF. CDR3 in DNA: TGTGCCAGCAGCCCGAGGGGGATGAGAACCTATGGCTACACCTTC.

The CDR3 here is CASSLFQGKEKLFF. For the CDR3, the DNA is TGTGCCAGCAGCTTGTTTCAGGGGAAGGAAAAACTGTTTTTT. This chain joins TRBV5-5 and TRBJ1-4, with a tentative D call TRBD1 (6 bases). The CDR3 contains 14 residues. Germline V gene data show CDR1 as SGHKS and CDR2 as YYEKEE (reference sequence). Between the trimmed V and J ends, which lost 1 base and 8 bases, there was a span of 12 bases.

This rearrangement joins TRBV28 to TRBJ1-2, with 7 bases matching TRBD1. Germline V gene lookup returns CDR1 MDHEN and CDR2 SYDVKM. J was trimmed by 5 bases and V by 6 bases; bases with no gene match: 9. The CDR3 spans 14 residues. The CDR3 spells CASRDRQGFYGYTF. Here the CDR3 DNA reads TGTGCCAGCAGAGACAGACAGGGATTTTATGGCTACACCTTC.

This clone is a singleton in its sample. The chain recombines TRBV7-8 with TRBJ1-2; possibly TRBD1 for D (5 bases). Germline V lookup: CDR1 SGHVS, CDR2 FQNEAQ. The CDR3 totals 17 residues. V was clipped by 1 base and J by 3 bases, with 18 bases between them. CDR3 sequence: CASSLGAAGKMYYGYTF. CDR3 DNA sequence: TGTGCCAGCAGCTTAGGGGCGGCAGGGAAGATGTACTATGGCTACACCTTC.

The chain joins TRBV7-2 to TRBJ1-3; 8 nucleotides match TRBD1. J gave up 1 base and V 3 bases, and 14 bases lay outside the gene matches. The CDR3 sequence is 19 residues long. Germline CDR1 reads SGHTA; CDR2 reads FQGNSA. CDR3 sequence reads: CASSLVQGARFRSGNTIYF. The CDR3 bases are TGTGCCAGCAGCTTGGTGCAGGGGGCGCGGTTCAGGTCTGGAAACACCATATATTTT.

The chain has TRBV28 and TRBJ2-1, with 11 bases fitting TRBD2. The CDR3 totals 16 residues. J gave up 4 bases and V 5 bases, and 7 bases lay outside the gene matches. Looked up from germline, CDR1 is MDHEN and CDR2 is SYDVKM. The CDR3 here is CASSLSGRGGYNEQFF. CDR3 nucleotides: TGTGCCAGCAGTCTTAGCGGGAGGGGCGGATACAATGAGCAGTTCTTC.

The genes are TRBV28 and TRBJ2-5, with D perhaps TRBD2 (6 bases). The germline gives CDR1 MDHEN, CDR2 SYDVKM. This CDR3 has 14 residues. V lost 9 bases and J lost 3, with 17 bases in between. The CDR3 loop reads CASLNWGVKETQYF. The CDR3 DNA sequence: TGTGCCAGTCTTAACTGGGGGGTCAAAGAGACCCAGTACTTC.

This clone turned up a few times. In DNA, the CDR3 is TGTGCCAGCAGCCCCCTCCGGGACAGGGGCGAGGGGTCACCCCTCCACTTT. Protein: CASSPLRDRGEGSPLHF. This rearrangement joins TRBV7-9 to TRBJ1-6; 10 bases map to TRBD1. V shed 5 bases, J shed 10 bases, and the junction held 14 bases outside the gene matches. The CDR3 loop spans 17 amino acids. The germline V gene has CDR1 SEHNR and CDR2 FQNEAQ (reference sequence).

J is TRBJ2-1 and V is TRBV27, with TRBD2 matching 10 bases. The V gene's germline CDR1 is MNHEY and CDR2 SMNVEV (reference sequence). The V gene end was trimmed by 6 bases and the J gene end by 2 bases; junction bases not matched to a gene: 7. This CDR3 spans 16 amino acids. Here the CDR3 reads CASRLSLAGAYNEQFF. Here the CDR3 DNA reads TGTGCCAGCAGGCTAAGTCTAGCGGGGGCCTACAATGAGCAGTTCTTC.

In its sample, this clone was seen once. The chain carries TRBV11-3 and TRBJ2-7; 8 nucleotides line up with TRBD1. In germline, CDR1 is SGHNT, CDR2 YENEEA. J was trimmed by 3 bases and V by 3 bases; bases with no gene match: 13. The length of the CDR3 is 17 residues. The CDR3 loop reads CASSFRVGTGDGYEQYF. The CDR3 region has the DNA TGTGCCAGCAGCTTCAGGGTCGGGACAGGCGATGGCTACGAGCAGTACTTC.

V usage is TRBV27 and J usage is TRBJ1-3; maybe TRBD1 (6 bases). V shed 6 bases and J shed 8 bases, with 14 bases lying between them. This CDR3 comprises 13 residues. In germline, CDR1 is MNHEY, CDR2 SMNVEV (reference sequence). The CDR3 nucleotides read TGTGCCAGCAGAAAGGGAGGGGGGGACACCATATATTTT. This codes for CASRKGGGDTIYF.

The genes are TRBV28 and TRBJ2-1; 10 bases map to TRBD1. The germline gives CDR1 MDHEN, CDR2 SYDVKM. Trimming took 5 bases from V and 8 from J; bases not matched to a gene: 12. The CDR3 totals 16 residues. This CDR3 is CASSKSGDRGRYEQFF. Written as DNA, the CDR3 is TGTGCCAGCAGTAAAAGTGGAGACAGGGGGCGGTATGAGCAGTTCTTC.

CDR3 bases: TGTGCCATCAGTGAGCCGAGGGCGGGAGTATGGGGCACAGATACGCAGTATTTT. Translation gives CAISEPRAGVWGTDTQYF. The chain carries TRBV10-3 and TRBJ2-3, with 7 bases identical to TRBD2. Germline trimming cut 2 bases from V and 1 base from J; bases unmatched to any gene: 12. The germline V gene encodes CDR1 ENHRY and CDR2 SYGVKD. The CDR3 sequence is 18 residues long.

This clone was counted once. The V call is TRBV2, the J call TRBJ2-3, with a possible D match to TRBD2 (5 bases). Trimming cost V 3 bases and J 0 bases, with 13 bases left between them. Looked up from germline, CDR1 is SNHLY and CDR2 is FYNNEI. The CDR3 consists of 16 residues. CDR3 in DNA: TGTGCCAGCAGTGAGGGGAGATTTTCTAGCACAGATACGCAGTATTTT. Residues: CASSEGRFSSTDTQYF.

The rearrangement links TRBV18 to TRBJ1-5; D uncertain. V was pared by 1 base and J by 0 bases, with 10 bases between. This CDR3 is built from 16 residues. The germline V gene encodes CDR1 KGHSH and CDR2 LQKENI. The CDR3 loop reads CASSPQRRNSNQPQHF. The DNA for the CDR3 is TGTGCCAGCTCACCACAACGCAGGAATAGCAATCAGCCCCAGCATTTT.

V is TRBV29-1 and J is TRBJ2-5, with 8 bases fitting TRBD2. Germline trimming cut 6 bases from V and 4 bases from J; bases unmatched to any gene: 4. Germline assignment: CDR1 SQVTM and CDR2 ANQGSEA. The CDR3 loop spans 12 amino acids. CDR3 sequence: CSVGGALETQYF. The CDR3 DNA is TGCAGCGTCGGGGGGGCTCTAGAGACCCAGTACTTC.